This T cell receptor (beta chain) was captured by sequencing in a study of identical twins. This CDR3 has 14 residues. J lost 6 bases, V lost 1 base, and 5 bases had no gene match. The germline V gene encodes CDR1 KGHSH and CDR2 LQKENI. Template switching, a step in the protocol, added a universal primer site, and cDNA carried unique molecular identifiers. Each CDR3 protein is one row after TCRdb ran MiXCR on the 5' RACE reads. The sample holds around 510,000 distinct CDR3 sequences, 14% seen once. This clonotype was counted between two and nine times. Antigen specificity is unknown. Study results and limitations: Analyses of zero insertions could be partly confounded by invariant MAIT and iNKT cells.

The same data also went into a second study, on yellow fever vaccine responses in identical twins.

The chain links TRBV18 to TRBJ2-7; TRBD1 matches 8 bases. The sample consisted of CD4+ T cells sorted from blood. The sequence was collected from a woman between 18 and 29 years old in good health. The DNA for the CDR3 is TGTGCCAGCTCACCACTCGAACAGGGGGGCGAGCAGTACTTC. Translated: CASSPLEQGGEQYF.